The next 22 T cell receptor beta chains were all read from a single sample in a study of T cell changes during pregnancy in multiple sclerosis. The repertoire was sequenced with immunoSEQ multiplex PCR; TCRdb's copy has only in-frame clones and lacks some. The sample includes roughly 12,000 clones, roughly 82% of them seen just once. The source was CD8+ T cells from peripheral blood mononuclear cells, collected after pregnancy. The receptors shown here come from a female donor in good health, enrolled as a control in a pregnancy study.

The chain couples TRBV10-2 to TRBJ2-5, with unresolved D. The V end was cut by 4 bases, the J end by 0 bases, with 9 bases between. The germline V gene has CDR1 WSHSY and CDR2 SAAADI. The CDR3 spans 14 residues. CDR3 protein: CASSALLYQETQYF. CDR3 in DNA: TGCGCCAGCAGTGCTCTCCTCTACCAAGAGACCCAGTACTTC.

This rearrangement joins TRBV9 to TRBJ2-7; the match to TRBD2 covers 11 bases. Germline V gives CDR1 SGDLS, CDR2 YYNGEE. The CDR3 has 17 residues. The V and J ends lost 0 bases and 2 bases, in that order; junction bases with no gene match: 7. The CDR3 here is CASSVEGGLAVPYEQYF. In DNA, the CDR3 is TGTGCCAGCAGCGTAGAAGGGGGACTAGCGGTACCCTACGAGCAGTACTTC.

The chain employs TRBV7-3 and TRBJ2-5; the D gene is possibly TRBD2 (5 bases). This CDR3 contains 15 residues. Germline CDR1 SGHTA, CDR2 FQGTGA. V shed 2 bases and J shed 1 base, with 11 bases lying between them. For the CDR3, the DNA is TGTGCCAGCAGCTTACTGGGGAGTCCCCAAGAGACCCAGTACTTC. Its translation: CASSLLGSPQETQYF.

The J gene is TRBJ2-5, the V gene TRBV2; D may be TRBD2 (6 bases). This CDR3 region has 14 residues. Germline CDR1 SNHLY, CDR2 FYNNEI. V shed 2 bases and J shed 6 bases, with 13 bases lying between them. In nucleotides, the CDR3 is TGTGCCAGCAGTGAAACGGGTGGGGGGAAGACCCAGTACTTC. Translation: CASSETGGGKTQYF.

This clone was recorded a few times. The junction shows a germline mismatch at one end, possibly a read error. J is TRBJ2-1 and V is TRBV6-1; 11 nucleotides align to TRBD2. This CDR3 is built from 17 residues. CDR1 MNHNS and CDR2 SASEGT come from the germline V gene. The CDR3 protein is CASGEIPGTSGYNEQFF. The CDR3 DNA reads TGTGCCAGCGGTGAAATTCCCGGGACTAGCGGCTATAATGAGCAGTTCTTC.

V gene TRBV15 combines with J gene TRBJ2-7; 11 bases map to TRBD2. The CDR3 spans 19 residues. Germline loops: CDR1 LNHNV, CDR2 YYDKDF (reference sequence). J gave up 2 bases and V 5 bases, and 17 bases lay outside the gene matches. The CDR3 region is CATSGEMTSGTGVTYEQYF. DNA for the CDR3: TGTGCCACCAGCGGGGAGATGACTAGCGGGACGGGAGTAACCTACGAGCAGTACTTC.

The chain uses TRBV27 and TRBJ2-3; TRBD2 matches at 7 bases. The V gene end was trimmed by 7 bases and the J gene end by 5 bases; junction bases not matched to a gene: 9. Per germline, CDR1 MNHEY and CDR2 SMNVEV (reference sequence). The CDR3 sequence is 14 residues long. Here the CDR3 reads CASNLGGVGDTQYF. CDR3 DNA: TGTGCCAGCAACTTGGGGGGGGTAGGAGATACGCAGTATTTT.

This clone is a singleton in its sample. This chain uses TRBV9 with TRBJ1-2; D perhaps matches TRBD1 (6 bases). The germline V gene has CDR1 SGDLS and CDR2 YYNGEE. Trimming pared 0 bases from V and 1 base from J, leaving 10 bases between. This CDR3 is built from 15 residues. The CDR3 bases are TGTGCCAGCAGCGTAGGACAGGCCATTAACTATGGCTACACCTTC. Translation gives CASSVGQAINYGYTF.

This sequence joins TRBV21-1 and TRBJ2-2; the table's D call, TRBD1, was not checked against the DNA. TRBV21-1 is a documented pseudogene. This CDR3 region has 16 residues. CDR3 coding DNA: TGTGCCAGCAGCAAAGATGGGACAGCGAACACCGGGGAGCTGTTTTTT. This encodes CASSKDGTANTGELFF.

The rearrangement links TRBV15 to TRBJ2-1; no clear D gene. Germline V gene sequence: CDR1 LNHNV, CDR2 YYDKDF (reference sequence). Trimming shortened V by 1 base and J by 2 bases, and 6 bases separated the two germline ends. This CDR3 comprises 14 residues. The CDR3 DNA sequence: TGTGCCACCAGCAGAGCAAGCGCCTACAATGAGCAGTTCTTC. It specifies CATSRASAYNEQFF.

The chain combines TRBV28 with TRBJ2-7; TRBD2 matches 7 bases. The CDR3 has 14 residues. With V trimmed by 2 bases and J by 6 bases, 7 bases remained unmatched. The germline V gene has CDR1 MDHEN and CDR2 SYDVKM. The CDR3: CASSLGLETSEQYF. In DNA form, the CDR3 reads TGTGCCAGCAGTTTAGGACTAGAGACAAGCGAGCAGTACTTC. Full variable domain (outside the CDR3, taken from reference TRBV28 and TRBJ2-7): DVKVTQSSRYLVKRTGEKVFLECVQDMDHENMFWYRQDPGLGLRLIYFSYDVKMKEKGDIPEGYSVSREKKERFSLILESASTNQTSMYLCASSLGLETSEQYFGPGTRLTVT.

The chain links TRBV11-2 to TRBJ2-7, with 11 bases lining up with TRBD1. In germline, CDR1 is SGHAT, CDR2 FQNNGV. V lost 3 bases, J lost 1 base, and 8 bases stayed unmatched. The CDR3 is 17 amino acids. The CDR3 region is CASSFGTGGPGSYEQYF. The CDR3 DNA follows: TGTGCCAGCAGCTTCGGGACAGGGGGTCCCGGATCCTACGAGCAGTACTTC.

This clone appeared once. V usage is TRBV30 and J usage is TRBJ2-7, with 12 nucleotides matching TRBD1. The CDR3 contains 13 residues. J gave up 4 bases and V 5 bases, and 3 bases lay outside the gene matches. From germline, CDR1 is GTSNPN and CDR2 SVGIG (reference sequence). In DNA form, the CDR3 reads TGTGCCTGGGGGACAGGGGGCGTATACGAGCAGTACTTC. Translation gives CAWGTGGVYEQYF.

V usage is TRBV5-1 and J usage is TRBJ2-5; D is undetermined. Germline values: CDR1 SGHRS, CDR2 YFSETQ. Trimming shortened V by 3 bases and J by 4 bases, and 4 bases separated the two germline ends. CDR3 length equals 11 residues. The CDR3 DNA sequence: TGCGCCAGCAGCTCTAGAGAGACCCAGTACTTC. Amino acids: CASSSRETQYF.

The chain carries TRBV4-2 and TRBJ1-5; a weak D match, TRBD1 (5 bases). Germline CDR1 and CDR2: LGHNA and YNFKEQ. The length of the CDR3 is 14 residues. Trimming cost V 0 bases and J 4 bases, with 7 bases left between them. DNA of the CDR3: TGTGCCAGCAGCCAAGATGACAGAAATCAGCCCCAGCATTTT. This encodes CASSQDDRNQPQHF.

CDR3 residues: CASSLTSGSLETQYF. CDR3 nucleotides: TGTGCCAGTAGTCTGACTAGCGGGAGTCTGGAGACCCAGTACTTC. The chain combines TRBV19 with TRBJ2-5; 12 bases agree with TRBD2. Germline values: CDR1 LNHDA, CDR2 SQIVND (reference sequence). After removal of 5 bases from V and 5 bases from J, the junction contained 6 bases not matched to a gene. This CDR3 region has 15 residues.

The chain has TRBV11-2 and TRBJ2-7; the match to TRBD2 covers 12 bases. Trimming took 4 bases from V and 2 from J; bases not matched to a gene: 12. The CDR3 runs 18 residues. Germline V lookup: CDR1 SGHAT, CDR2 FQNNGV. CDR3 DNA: TGTGCCAGCAGCTCGGGACTAGCGGGCCACGGATTCCCCTACGAGCAGTACTTC. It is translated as CASSSGLAGHGFPYEQYF.

The CDR3 DNA reads as TGTGCCAGCAGCCACCTACTAGCGGGCTCGCCGACAGATACGCAGTATTTT. Translating it yields CASSHLLAGSPTDTQYF. The J gene is TRBJ2-3, the V gene TRBV4-2; 9 nucleotides agree with TRBD2. V was pared by 3 bases and J by 3 bases, with 10 bases of the junction left unmatched. CDR1 LGHNA and CDR2 YNFKEQ come from the germline V gene. The CDR3 is made up of 17 amino acids.

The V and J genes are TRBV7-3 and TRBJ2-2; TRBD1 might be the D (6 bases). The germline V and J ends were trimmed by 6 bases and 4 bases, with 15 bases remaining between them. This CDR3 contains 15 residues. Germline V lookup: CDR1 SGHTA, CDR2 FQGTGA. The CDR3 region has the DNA TGTGCCAGCAGTCACAGGGTTGGGGTCACCGGGGAGCTGTTTTTT. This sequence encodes CASSHRVGVTGELFF. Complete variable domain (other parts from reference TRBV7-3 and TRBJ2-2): GAGVSQTPSNKVTEKGKYVELRCDPISGHTALYWYRQSLGQGPEFLIYFQGTGAADDSGLPNDRFFAVRPEGSVSTLKIQRTERGDSAVYLCASSHRVGVTGELFFGEGSRLTVL.

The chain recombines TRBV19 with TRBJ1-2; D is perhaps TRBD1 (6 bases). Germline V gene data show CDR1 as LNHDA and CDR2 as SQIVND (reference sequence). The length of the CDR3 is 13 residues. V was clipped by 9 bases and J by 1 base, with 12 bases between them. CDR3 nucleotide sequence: TGTGCCAGCACACAGGGACGTAACTATGGCTACACCTTC. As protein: CASTQGRNYGYTF.

The CDR3 sequence: CASSPGTRSRADPLHF. The CDR3 DNA sequence: TGTGCCAGCAGCCCCGGGACTCGATCCAGGGCCGACCCCCTCCACTTT. The J gene is TRBJ1-6, the V gene TRBV7-9, with a possible D match to TRBD1 (5 bases). This CDR3 is 16 amino acids long. V shed 5 bases and J shed 13 bases, with 24 bases lying between them. Per germline, CDR1 SEHNR and CDR2 FQNEAQ (reference sequence). Variable domain in full (rest from reference TRBV7-9 and TRBJ1-6): DTGVSQNPRHKITKRGQNVTFRCDPISEHNRLYWYRQTLGQGPEFLTYFQNEAQLEKSRLLSDRFSAERPKGSFSTLEIQRTEQGDSAMYLCASSPGTRSRADPLHFGNGTRLTVT.

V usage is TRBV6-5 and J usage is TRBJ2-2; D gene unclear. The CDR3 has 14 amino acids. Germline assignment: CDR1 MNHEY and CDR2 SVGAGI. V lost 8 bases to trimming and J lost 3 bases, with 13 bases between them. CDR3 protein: CASYGTRHTGELFF. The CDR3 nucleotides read TGTGCCAGCTATGGTACTCGTCACACCGGGGAGCTGTTTTTT.